The 31 T cell receptor beta chains given below trace back to one sample, sequenced in a study of shared clonotypes between healthy human individuals. CD45RO-negative, CCR7-positively selected cells formed the naive CD8 fraction, excluding terminally differentiated effector memory CD45RA+ cells. Repertoires were generated with immunoSEQ multiplex PCR, while TCRdb's copy carries only in-frame clones and drops some. This sample has about 2.2 million clones, with 85% to 95% found just once. The sequenced material came from naive CD8+ T cells from PBMCs. All receptors derive from a man between 18 and 35 years old in good health. Some clones in this sample may be carry-over from other donors' samples.

This chain connects TRBV29-1 to TRBJ2-7; the D is unclear. This CDR3 region has 12 residues. Trimming took 5 bases from V and 2 from J, leaving 10 bases between them. CDR1 is SQVTM, CDR2 ANQGSEA, per germline. This CDR3 is CSVLGGPYEQYF. CDR3 DNA sequence: TGCAGCGTTTTGGGTGGTCCCTACGAGCAGTACTTC.

The chain combines TRBV27 with TRBJ2-3; TRBD2 matches at 9 bases. V shed 5 bases, J shed 2 bases, and the junction held 11 bases outside the gene matches. Germline V gene sequence: CDR1 MNHEY, CDR2 SMNVEV (reference sequence). The CDR3 consists of 17 residues. DNA of the CDR3: TGTGCCAGCAGTGGTTTTAGCGCGGGAGGGTACACAGATACGCAGTATTTT. The encoded protein is CASSGFSAGGYTDTQYF.

The chain is built from TRBV5-6 and TRBJ2-2; D is perhaps TRBD2 (5 bases). There are 17 residues in the CDR3. Germline CDR1 reads SGHDT; CDR2 reads YYEEEE. Between the trimmed V and J ends, which lost 1 base and 2 bases, there was a span of 15 bases. The CDR3 sequence is CASSLFPGWSNTGELFF. DNA for the CDR3: TGTGCCAGCAGCTTGTTTCCGGGATGGTCAAACACCGGGGAGCTGTTTTTT.

V gene TRBV11-2 combines with J gene TRBJ1-1, with D perhaps TRBD1 (5 bases). V lost 4 bases and J lost 4, with 16 bases in between. The CDR3 spans 15 residues. Germline V lookup: CDR1 SGHAT, CDR2 FQNNGV. The CDR3 DNA reads as TGTGCCAGCAGCTCCCGAGCTGGGGCGGGCACTGAAGCTTTCTTT. This codes for CASSSRAGAGTEAFF. Complete variable domain (other parts from reference TRBV11-2 and TRBJ1-1): EAGVAQSPRYKIIEKRQSVAFWCNPISGHATLYWYQQILGQGPKLLIQFQNNGVVDDSQLPKDRFSAERLKGVDSTLKIQPAKLEDSAVYLCASSSRAGAGTEAFFGQGTRLTVV.

CDR3 region: CASSFGLAGLNEQFF. CDR3 coding DNA: TGCGCCAGCAGCTTCGGACTAGCGGGATTGAATGAGCAGTTCTTC. The chain joins TRBV5-1 to TRBJ2-1; 12 bases agree with TRBD2. Trimming cost V 2 bases and J 7 bases; bases outside gene matches: 4. Per the germline V gene, CDR1 is SGHRS and CDR2 is YFSETQ. The length of the CDR3 is 15 residues.

The J gene is TRBJ2-1, the V gene TRBV6-5; D not certain. V lost 7 bases, J lost 3 bases, and 10 bases lay in between. The length of the CDR3 is 13 residues. CDR1 and CDR2 (germline): MNHEY, SVGAGI. The CDR3 here is CASKPLHYNEQFF. CDR3 bases: TGTGCCAGCAAGCCTCTCCACTACAATGAGCAGTTCTTC.

Points on this clone: This sample includes further DNA sequences coding for the same CDR3. The chain links TRBV27 to TRBJ2-7; 14 nucleotides align to TRBD2. With 5 bases clipped from V and 6 bases from J, the junction kept 3 bases outside the gene matches. The CDR3 is 14 residues long. Germline CDR1 reads MNHEY; CDR2 reads SMNVEV (reference sequence). The CDR3 loop reads CASSVGLAGAEQYF. In DNA, the CDR3 is TGTGCCAGCAGTGTGGGACTAGCGGGAGCCGAGCAGTACTTC.

V usage is TRBV5-6 and J usage is TRBJ2-1; D might be TRBD2 (5 bases). V was pared by 0 bases and J by 1 base, with 5 bases between. From germline, CDR1 is SGHDT and CDR2 YYEEEE. The CDR3 has 14 amino acids. CDR3 DNA: TGTGCCAGCAGCTTGGGACTATCCTACAATGAGCAGTTCTTC. Translated, it gives CASSLGLSYNEQFF.

The chain links TRBV9 to TRBJ2-3; 7 bases line up with TRBD1. CDR3 length: 15 amino acids. Trimming cost V 2 bases and J 0 bases; bases outside gene matches: 3. The germline V gene encodes CDR1 SGDLS and CDR2 YYNGEE. This CDR3 reads CASSVGTVSTDTQYF. CDR3 in DNA: TGTGCCAGCAGCGTCGGGACAGTTAGCACAGATACGCAGTATTTT.

V and J are TRBV7-2 and TRBJ2-5; D unresolved. Trimming took 0 bases from V and 1 from J, leaving 12 bases between them. The CDR3 covers 16 residues. The germline gives CDR1 SGHTA, CDR2 FQGNSA. The CDR3 loop reads CASSLAFPGFQETQYF. The CDR3 bases are TGTGCCAGCAGCTTAGCCTTCCCCGGATTCCAAGAGACCCAGTACTTC. Complete variable domain (other parts from reference TRBV7-2 and TRBJ2-5): GAGVSQSPSNKVTEKGKDVELRCDPISGHTALYWYRQSLGQGLEFLIYFQGNSAPDKSGLPSDRFSAERTGGSVSTLTIQRTQQEDSAVYLCASSLAFPGFQETQYFGPGTRLLVL.

The V and J genes are TRBV28 and TRBJ2-7; no clear D gene. V shed 3 bases and J shed 4 bases, with 10 bases lying between them. The CDR3 runs 13 residues. The germline V gene encodes CDR1 MDHEN and CDR2 SYDVKM. The CDR3 is CASSFLGLYEQYF. The CDR3 DNA follows: TGTGCCAGCAGTTTCCTAGGGCTTTACGAGCAGTACTTC.

V is TRBV27 and J is TRBJ2-3; TRBD2 matches 13 bases. Germline V gives CDR1 MNHEY, CDR2 SMNVEV (reference sequence). Trimming cost V 4 bases and J 1 base; bases outside gene matches: 14. The CDR3 is made up of 20 amino acids. The chain's CDR3 is CASSSPSWTSGSGGTDTQYF. DNA for the CDR3: TGTGCCAGCAGTTCCCCCTCTTGGACTAGCGGGAGTGGGGGCACAGATACGCAGTATTTT.

The chain has TRBV27 and TRBJ1-5, with D hard to call. CDR1 MNHEY and CDR2 SMNVEV come from the germline V gene (reference sequence). This CDR3 comprises 15 residues. V was trimmed by 8 bases and J by 2 bases, leaving 16 bases between them. The CDR3 loop is CASGPHIGGNQPQHF. The CDR3 nucleotides are TGTGCCAGCGGACCCCATATCGGCGGCAATCAGCCCCAGCATTTT.

The gene calls are TRBV28 and TRBJ1-4, with no clear D. The V and J ends lost 6 bases and 10 bases respectively, with 15 bases between them. Germline values: CDR1 MDHEN, CDR2 SYDVKM. The CDR3 consists of 13 residues. The CDR3 bases are TGTGCCAGCAGATACTCCGCTCGGGTAAAACTGTTTTTT. Its protein is CASRYSARVKLFF.

This clone was seen once. The chain joins TRBV5-4 to TRBJ1-3; D not resolved. This CDR3 region has 14 residues. The V gene's germline CDR1 is SGHNT and CDR2 YYREEE (reference sequence). V was clipped by 6 bases and J by 1 base, with 11 bases between them. The CDR3 loop reads CASTSWASGNTIYF. CDR3 nucleotides: TGTGCCAGCACCTCGTGGGCGTCTGGAAACACCATATATTTT.

This clone has only one observation. The CDR3 DNA reads TGTGCCAGCAGACAGGGGGGCAGCGACTCTGGAAACACCATATATTTT. Protein sequence: CASRQGGSDSGNTIYF. J is TRBJ1-3 and V is TRBV14, with 8 bases that match TRBD1. The CDR3 loop spans 16 amino acids. Per germline, CDR1 SGHDN and CDR2 FVKESK. V trimming: 6 bases; J trimming: 0 bases; junction bases outside the gene matches: 7.

The rearrangement uses TRBV7-9 and TRBJ1-1; 7 positions match TRBD1. The length of the CDR3 is 15 residues. Looked up from germline, CDR1 is SEHNR and CDR2 is FQNEAQ (reference sequence). With 5 bases clipped from V and 6 bases from J, the junction kept 12 bases outside the gene matches. This chain's CDR3 is CASSPRFRGVAEAFF. Here the CDR3 DNA reads TGTGCCAGCAGCCCGAGGTTCAGGGGGGTCGCTGAAGCTTTCTTT.

CDR3 coding DNA: TGTGCCAGTAGTTATGCTCGAAGCGGCGGGAACACCGGGGAGCTGTTTTTT. Translating it yields CASSYARSGGNTGELFF. The gene calls are TRBV19 and TRBJ2-2; D may be TRBD2 (5 bases). V lost 5 bases to trimming and J lost 1 base, with 17 bases between them. Germline loops: CDR1 LNHDA, CDR2 SQIVND (reference sequence). The CDR3 covers 17 residues. Variable domain in full (rest from reference TRBV19 and TRBJ2-2): DGGITQSPKYLFRKEGQNVTLSCEQNLNHDAMYWYRQDPGQGLRLIYYSQIVNDFQKGDIAEGYSVSREKKESFPLTVTSAQKNPTAFYLCASSYARSGGNTGELFFGEGSRLTVL.

CDR3 DNA: TGTGCCAGCGGAGTCGGAGGAAATGAAAAACTGTTTTTT. As protein: CASGVGGNEKLFF. V gene TRBV6-6 combines with J gene TRBJ1-4; D is uncertain. V lost 8 bases to trimming and J lost 5 bases, with 12 bases between them. The CDR3 spans 13 residues. The germline V gene has CDR1 MNHNY and CDR2 SVGAGI (reference sequence).

This chain connects TRBV6-1 to TRBJ2-5; D uncertain. Germline V gene lookup returns CDR1 MNHNS and CDR2 SASEGT. The CDR3 totals 12 residues. V was cut by 10 bases and J by 1 base, with 10 bases left in between. CDR3 nucleotide sequence: TGTGCCACCGGTCCATCCCAAGAGACCCAGTACTTC. Amino acid sequence: CATGPSQETQYF.

The chain joins TRBV7-6 to TRBJ2-1; tentative D call: TRBD2 (5 bases). V shed 4 bases and J shed 2 bases, with 12 bases lying between them. The CDR3 totals 15 residues. Germline V gene lookup returns CDR1 SGHVS and CDR2 FNYEAQ. The CDR3 protein is CASSSLATAYNEQFF. Here the CDR3 DNA reads TGTGCCAGCAGCTCCCTAGCCACGGCCTACAATGAGCAGTTCTTC.

Comments on this clone: The sample contains more than one DNA sequence encoding this CDR3. The rearrangement uses TRBV27 and TRBJ1-2; D call uncertain. V lost 3 bases to trimming and J lost 2 bases, with 10 bases between them. The germline V gene has CDR1 MNHEY and CDR2 SMNVEV (reference sequence). The CDR3 runs 14 residues. This chain's CDR3 is CASSFAGPNYGYTF. CDR3 nucleotides: TGTGCCAGCAGTTTCGCAGGTCCGAACTATGGCTACACCTTC.

The chain is built from TRBV7-2 and TRBJ2-2; 9 bases map to TRBD2. CDR1 is SGHTA, CDR2 FQGNSA, per germline. The CDR3 extends over 15 amino acids. With V trimmed by 5 bases and J by 4 bases, 5 bases remained unmatched. CDR3 bases: TGTGCCAGCAGCATTAGCGGGAGAGTCACCGGGGAGCTGTTTTTT. Translating gives CASSISGRVTGELFF.

The chain links TRBV29-1 to TRBJ1-1, with D possibly TRBD1 on 5 matching bases. The CDR3 is 14 amino acids. Germline V lookup: CDR1 SQVTM, CDR2 ANQGSEA. Trimming removed 3 bases at V and 6 bases at J, with 17 bases between. Written as DNA, the CDR3 is TGCAGCGTTGAGGGAGGGGAGGCGTGGGCTGAAGCTTTCTTT. This encodes CSVEGGEAWAEAFF.

The chain employs TRBV18 and TRBJ1-4, with a weak D call TRBD1 (6 bases). Germline V gene data show CDR1 as KGHSH and CDR2 as LQKENI. CDR3 length: 16 amino acids. V was clipped by 3 bases and J by 4 bases, with 15 bases between them. Here the CDR3 DNA reads TGTGCCAGCTCACCTATGGACAGCTACTTTAATGAAAAACTGTTTTTT. Its translation is CASSPMDSYFNEKLFF. The entire variable domain, with the rest obtained from reference TRBV18 and TRBJ1-4, is as follows: NAGVMQNPRHLVRRRGQEARLRCSPMKGHSHVYWYRQLPEEGLKFMVYLQKENIIDESGMPKERFSAEFPKEGPSILRIQQVVRGDSAAYFCASSPMDSYFNEKLFFGSGTQLSVL.

The genes are TRBV15 and TRBJ2-7, with D unclear. Trimming stripped 5 bases from V and 0 bases from J, with 11 bases between. Germline V CDR1 and CDR2: LNHNV, YYDKDF (reference sequence). This CDR3 comprises 14 residues. The CDR3 nucleotides read TGTGCCACCAGCGGCACAGCTAGCTCCTACGAGCAGTACTTC. Translated: CATSGTASSYEQYF.

This sequence joins TRBV4-1 and TRBJ2-3; TRBD2 matches at 9 bases. The CDR3 has 18 residues. Germline CDR1 MGHRA, CDR2 YSYEKL. V lost 3 bases to trimming and J lost 5 bases; unmatched junction nucleotides: 15. The CDR3 sequence is CASSQRAAAAGGGDTQYF. CDR3 in DNA: TGCGCCAGCAGCCAGAGAGCAGCGGCAGCGGGAGGAGGAGATACGCAGTATTTT.

This clone was detected only once. The chain is built from TRBV4-3 and TRBJ2-6; a weak D match, TRBD2 (5 bases). V was cut by 4 bases and J by 1 base, with 14 bases left in between. The CDR3 length is 17 residues. Germline V gene lookup returns CDR1 LGHNA and CDR2 YSLEER. CDR3 bases: TGCGCCAGCAGCCCGGCGGTTCGGGGATCTGGGGCCAACGTCCTGACTTTC. Translating it yields CASSPAVRGSGANVLTF.

V gene TRBV27 combines with J gene TRBJ2-1, with D hard to call. This CDR3 comprises 13 residues. Deletions cut 6 bases from V and 5 bases from J, with 11 bases between. The germline gives CDR1 MNHEY, CDR2 SMNVEV (reference sequence). The DNA of the CDR3 is TGTGCCAGCAGGCCTTTAGAAAACAATGAGCAGTTCTTC. The encoded protein is CASRPLENNEQFF.

This rearrangement joins TRBV5-4 to TRBJ2-1; 8 nucleotides line up with TRBD2. This CDR3 contains 15 residues. V shed 1 base and J 6 bases; nucleotides not matched to a gene: 6. Germline V lookup: CDR1 SGHNT, CDR2 YYREEE (reference sequence). The CDR3 region is CASSLSAGVSNEQFF. The CDR3 region has the DNA TGTGCCAGCAGCTTGTCAGCGGGAGTCTCCAATGAGCAGTTCTTC.

The J gene is TRBJ2-3, the V gene TRBV7-9, with TRBD1 matching over 9 bases. Looked up from germline, CDR1 is SEHNR and CDR2 is FQNEAQ (reference sequence). This CDR3 has 17 amino acids. Trimming took 7 bases from V and 4 from J; bases not matched to a gene: 15. The CDR3 is CASIPLPDRGGADTQYF. CDR3 in DNA: TGTGCCAGCATTCCTCTCCCGGACAGGGGTGGAGCAGATACGCAGTATTTT.